This T cell receptor (beta chain) is drawn from a study of OX40 agonist ivuxolimab in advanced cancers. Across the study: The mean age was approximately 56 years, ranging from roughly 23 to 90, with about 87% of participants male. Study findings and constraints: Near-lowest levels of clonal expansion characterized partial responders at 0.1-3.0 mg/kg. At 0.1 to 3.0 mg/kg, clonal expansion of CD4+ and CD8+ blood T cells had occurred by week 6. Expanded clones were, on average, more numerous in CD8+ T cells than in CD4+.

As concerns this clone: Its matching antigen is unknown.

Using immunoSEQ multiplex PCR, the repertoire was profiled, and TCRdb retains in-frame clones only, with some absent. The table records 70,000 to 95,000 clones, under 85% of them present only once. V was cut by 4 bases and J by 6 bases, with 6 bases left in between. From germline, CDR1 is LGHNA and CDR2 YSLEER. The length of the CDR3 is 11 residues. This TCR derives from an adult with an advanced solid tumor such as melanoma, head and neck, liver or kidney cancer. The sequencing used CD4+ or CD8+ T cells sorted from blood, collected in a trial of the OX40 agonist ivuxolimab. This sequence joins TRBV4-3 and TRBJ1-2; a weak D match, TRBD1 (5 bases). CDR3 residues: CASSRGDGYTF. CDR3 sequence (DNA): TGCGCCAGCAGCCGAGGGGATGGCTACACCTTC.